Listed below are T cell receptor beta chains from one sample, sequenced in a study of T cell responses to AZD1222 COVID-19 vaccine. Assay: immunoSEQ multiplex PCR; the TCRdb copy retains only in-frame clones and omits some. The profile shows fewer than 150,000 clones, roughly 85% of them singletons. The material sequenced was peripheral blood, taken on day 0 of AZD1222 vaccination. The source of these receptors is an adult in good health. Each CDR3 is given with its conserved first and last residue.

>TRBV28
CASSAGTANTGELFF
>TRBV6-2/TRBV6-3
CASSYSLRTGDMYEQYF
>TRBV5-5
CASSLRSGQPYEQYF
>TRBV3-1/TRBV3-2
CASSQRSGDQETQYF
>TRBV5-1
CASSVTDRDGYTF
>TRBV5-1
CASSNSPGQGSNEQYF
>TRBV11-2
CASSLSDLNTGELFF
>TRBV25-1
CASSLTEETQYF
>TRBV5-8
CASSKESSYNSPLHF
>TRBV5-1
CASSLEGTLYEQYF
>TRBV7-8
CASSLARGGSGNTIYF
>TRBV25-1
CASSANRVLSGYTF
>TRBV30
CAWSVLTGQFNEKLFF
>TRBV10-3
CAFRQGGNTEAFF
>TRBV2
CASILEGHEQFF
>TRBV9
CASSVGTSGSLNEQFF
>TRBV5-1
CASTPPGLAGNNEQFF
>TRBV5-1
CASSLGRTAISGNTIYF
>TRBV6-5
CASRRGLAYEQYF
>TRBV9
CASSVLAGHNSPLHF
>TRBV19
CASSRLGQGLSGYTF
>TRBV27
CASTNFRGGPTGELFF
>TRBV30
CAWSETGYYGYTF
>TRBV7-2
CASCWETVRTQTQYF
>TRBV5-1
CASSPAREREAEAFF
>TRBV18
CASSISRTQQETQYF
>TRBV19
CASSIAGGQPQHF
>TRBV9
CASSGRGNTEAFF
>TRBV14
CASSQDRQPYGYTF
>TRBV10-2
CASSGTGHTDTQYF
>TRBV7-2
CASEVATGYEQYF
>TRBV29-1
CSVGQVVENEQFF
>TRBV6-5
CASSSRRTSNQPQHF
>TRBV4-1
CASQNQGAPSNSPLHF
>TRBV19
CASSIVLEGPYKQYF
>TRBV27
CASSIGGQETQYF
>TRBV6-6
CASRYTAGYGYTF
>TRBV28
CASSSGGRGQPQHF
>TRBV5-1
CASSLGQGREEQYF
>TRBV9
CASSVALSTDTQYF
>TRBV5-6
CASSAPGLPYEQYF
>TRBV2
CASMGWTAGGELFF
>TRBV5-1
CASSLTTTTNEKLFF
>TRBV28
CASSLGGLAVPYEQYF
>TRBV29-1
CSVGGDSYEQYF
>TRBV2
CASSRGRLYEQYF
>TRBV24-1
CATSDPRGPTGDEQFF
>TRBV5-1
CASSSAGTGGDGYTF
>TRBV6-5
CASSYYRQLNTGELFF
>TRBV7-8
CASSPEEIREQYF
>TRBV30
CAWTIPGRSSYNSPLHF
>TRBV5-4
CASRSPGQPYEQYF
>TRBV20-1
CSASRVGGGYTF